This T cell receptor (beta chain) was observed in a study of CD8 T cells in ankylosing spondylitis. This clonotype was seen once. The antigen is not known. Trimming cost V 5 bases and J 1 base, with 12 bases left between them. Germline V gene lookup returns CDR1 LNHDA and CDR2 SQIVND (reference sequence). This CDR3 spans 14 amino acids. General study results and limits: Peripheral blood samples showed relatively rare disease-linked clones, and these clones were CD8+.

TCRdb passed the 5' RACE reads through MiXCR, listing each CDR3 protein once. The sample records fewer than 350,000 distinct CDR3 sequences, approximately 10% being singletons. The sample comprised blood, either unsorted or a sorted T cell fraction (not recorded which). The rearrangement uses TRBV19 and TRBJ2-7, with no clear D. The clonotype was recovered from a female donor with ankylosing spondylitis or in good health (not recorded which). The CDR3 sequence is CASSGGTLSYEQYF. The CDR3, as DNA: TGTGCCAGTAGTGGTGGAACTCTTTCCTACGAGCAGTACTTC. The full variable domain, rest sourced from reference TRBV19 and TRBJ2-7, is DGGITQSPKYLFRKEGQNVTLSCEQNLNHDAMYWYRQDPGQGLRLIYYSQIVNDFQKGDIAEGYSVSREKKESFPLTVTSAQKNPTAFYLCASSGGTLSYEQYFGPGTRLTVT.